Included here is one T cell receptor beta chain sequence, with context. CDR1 and CDR2 from the germline V gene are MDHEN and SYDVKM. The V gene lost 5 bases and the J gene lost 4 bases, with 15 bases spanning the gap. The CDR3 loop spans 14 amino acids. The sample originates from a study of T cell responses to AZD1222 COVID-19 vaccine. The repertoire was sequenced with immunoSEQ multiplex PCR; TCRdb's copy has only in-frame clones and lacks some. The data hold 200,000 or so clones, with around 93% observed a single time. The sample in question was peripheral blood, obtained on day 0 of AZD1222 vaccination. The chain is built from TRBV28 and TRBJ2-7; TRBD2 is a possible D gene (5 bases). This clonotype was obtained from an adult in good health. The CDR3 reads CASSRHGKSYEQYF. CDR3 DNA: TGTGCCAGCAGTAGACACGGGAAGTCTTACGAGCAGTACTTC.